A single sample gave rise to the 2 T cell receptor beta chains below, sequenced in a study of early stage breast cancer tumors. Sequencing was performed with immunoSEQ multiplex PCR; in TCRdb, only in-frame clones are kept and a portion is missing. The sample lists fewer than 30,000 clones; roughly three fifths were seen once. The material sequenced was breast tumor tissue. These receptors were taken from a person aged 45-65 years with breast cancer.

The rearrangement uses TRBV28 and TRBJ2-2; a weak D match, TRBD1 (6 bases). Looked up from germline, CDR1 is MDHEN and CDR2 is SYDVKM. This CDR3 contains 14 residues. Trimming stripped 4 bases from V and 1 base from J, with 7 bases between. In DNA form, the CDR3 reads TGTGCCAGCAGTTCGGGACAGAACACCGGGGAGCTGTTTTTT. It is translated as CASSSGQNTGELFF.

The J gene is TRBJ2-1, the V gene TRBV7-3; TRBD1 matches 8 bases. V gave up 2 bases and J gave up 1 base; unmatched junction bases: 1. Looked up from germline, CDR1 is SGHTA and CDR2 is FQGTGA. The CDR3 is made up of 15 amino acids. CDR3 sequence (DNA): TGTGCCAGCAGCTTAGACAGGGGTTCCTACAATGAGCAGTTCTTC. Protein product: CASSLDRGSYNEQFF.